The 31 T cell receptor beta chains listed next were all sequenced from one sample in a study of cytomegalovirus exposure and HLA in healthy donors. Primers included in the PCR were 60 Vbeta and 13 Jbeta primers. TCRdb's table, derived via immunoSEQ multiplex PCR, lists solely in-frame clones and lacks some. The sample carries 200,000 or so clones, around 80% recorded once. Material: PBMCs. The receptor set was obtained from a man aged 35-49 years in good health and CMV-seronegative.

For this clone: The sample holds other DNA sequences that translate to the same CDR3. The chain couples TRBV9 to TRBJ2-1; TRBD2 might be the D (6 bases). The CDR3 is 15 amino acids. From germline, CDR1 is SGDLS and CDR2 YYNGEE. Trimming shortened V by 2 bases and J by 1 base, and 10 bases separated the two germline ends. CDR3: CASSVLGSSYNEQFF. CDR3 in DNA: TGTGCCAGCAGCGTCCTCGGGAGTTCCTACAATGAGCAGTTCTTC.

The gene calls are TRBV14 and TRBJ2-7; D is ambiguous. The CDR3 spans 17 residues. Germline CDR1 and CDR2: SGHDN and FVKESK. V shed 0 bases and J shed 0 bases, with 15 bases lying between them. This chain's CDR3 is CASSQDLSPGYSYEQYF. The CDR3 DNA follows: TGTGCCAGCAGCCAAGATCTTTCCCCCGGGTACTCCTACGAGCAGTACTTC. The complete variable domain, with remaining parts taken from reference TRBV14 and TRBJ2-7, reads EAGVTQFPSHSVIEKGQTVTLRCDPISGHDNLYWYRRVMGKEIKFLLHFVKESKQDESGMPNNRFLAERTGGTYSTLKVQPAELEDSGVYFCASSQDLSPGYSYEQYFGPGTRLTVT.

V and J are TRBV28 and TRBJ2-2, with a possible D match to TRBD2 (6 bases). The V and J ends lost 6 bases and 3 bases respectively, with 14 bases between them. The CDR3 length is 15 residues. The germline gives CDR1 MDHEN, CDR2 SYDVKM. The CDR3, as DNA: TGTGCCAGCAGGACCGGGCGGGAACACACCGGGGAGCTGTTTTTT. This encodes CASRTGREHTGELFF.

This clone was seen only once. The chain is built from TRBV5-1 and TRBJ1-2; 7 bases align to TRBD1. There are 14 residues in the CDR3. CDR1 is SGHRS and CDR2 is YFSETQ in the germline V gene. The J segment lost 4 bases and the V segment lost 4 bases, leaving 7 bases of the junction unmatched. CDR3 in amino acids: CASSREQGSYGYTF. DNA of the CDR3: TGCGCCAGCAGCAGGGAACAGGGGAGCTATGGCTACACCTTC.

V gene TRBV7-2 combines with J gene TRBJ2-2; D remains unclear. Between the trimmed V and J ends, which lost 8 bases and 5 bases, there was a span of 6 bases. CDR1 SGHTA and CDR2 FQGNSA come from the germline V gene. This CDR3 region has 11 residues. In DNA, the CDR3 is TGTGCCAGCCACCGGACCGGGGAGCTGTTTTTT. Translating gives CASHRTGELFF.

V and J are TRBV4-2 and TRBJ2-2, with a tentative D call TRBD1 (6 bases). The CDR3 has 15 residues. Looked up from germline, CDR1 is LGHNA and CDR2 is YNFKEQ. Trimming removed 4 bases at V and 4 bases at J, with 13 bases between. CDR3 in DNA: TGTGCCAGCAGCCCCCGACGGGACATCACCGGGGAGCTGTTTTTT. It codes for CASSPRRDITGELFF.

A single count supports this clone. The V and J genes are TRBV27 and TRBJ2-7, with D tentatively TRBD1 (9 bases). The germline V gene has CDR1 MNHEY and CDR2 SMNVEV (reference sequence). This CDR3 is 16 amino acids long. Trimming removed 1 base at V and 4 bases at J, with 17 bases between. This CDR3 reads CASSLYRGQREYEQYF. DNA for the CDR3: TGTGCCAGCAGTTTATACAGGGGGCAGCGGGAGTACGAGCAGTACTTC.

The chain carries TRBV15 and TRBJ2-4, with TRBD2 matching over 10 bases. The CDR3 totals 14 residues. The junction had 3 bases not matched to a gene; V was cut back by 8 bases and J by 2 bases. Germline V gene data show CDR1 as LNHNV and CDR2 as YYDKDF (reference sequence). This chain's CDR3 is CATGAGGSKNIQYF. Here the CDR3 DNA reads TGTGCCACCGGAGCGGGAGGGTCCAAAAACATTCAGTACTTC.

The chain is built from TRBV5-4 and TRBJ2-1; 9 bases are a match to TRBD1. V trimming: 0 bases; J trimming: 8 bases; junction bases outside the gene matches: 6. From germline, CDR1 is SGHNT and CDR2 YYREEE (reference sequence). The CDR3 sequence is 15 residues long. The CDR3 sequence is CASSLGGTGSDEQFF. CDR3 DNA: TGTGCCAGCAGCTTGGGGGGGACAGGGTCCGATGAGCAGTTCTTC.

The chain recombines TRBV9 with TRBJ2-3, with TRBD1 as a possible D gene (6 bases). V dropped 0 bases and J dropped 5 bases, with 13 bases sitting between them. The CDR3 loop spans 15 amino acids. Germline V gene sequence: CDR1 SGDLS, CDR2 YYNGEE. This CDR3 reads CASSVGGLELDTQYF. The DNA for the CDR3 is TGTGCCAGCAGCGTAGGGGGGCTGGAACTAGATACGCAGTATTTT.

This sequence joins TRBV4-1 and TRBJ2-1; 14 nucleotides align to TRBD2. The germline CDR1 and CDR2 sequences are MGHRA and YSYEKL. CDR3 length: 15 residues. V dropped 4 bases and J dropped 8; count of bases not matched to a gene: 4. The CDR3 spells CASSRTSGGTDEQFF. CDR3 DNA: TGCGCCAGCAGCCGGACTAGCGGGGGGACCGATGAGCAGTTCTTC.

This clone was recorded once. This chain uses TRBV7-9 with TRBJ1-2, with 11 bases aligning to TRBD1. Germline lookup yields CDR1 SEHNR and CDR2 FQNEAQ (reference sequence). This CDR3 region has 14 residues. The V gene end was trimmed by 5 bases and the J gene end by 4 bases; junction bases not matched to a gene: 3. CDR3 residues: CASSRTGGRYGYTF. The CDR3 region has the DNA TGTGCCAGCAGCCGGACAGGGGGCCGCTATGGCTACACCTTC.

This clone was counted only a few times. The J gene is TRBJ2-1, the V gene TRBV7-9; unclear D gene. Trimming pared 1 base from V and 5 bases from J, leaving 15 bases between. CDR3 length: 16 amino acids. Germline-derived CDR1 and CDR2 are SEHNR and FQNEAQ (reference sequence). CDR3 sequence (DNA): TGTGCCAGCAGCTTAGAGGAACAGTTAAGAGACAATGAGCAGTTCTTC. It codes for CASSLEEQLRDNEQFF.

The rearrangement links TRBV5-1 to TRBJ1-2; the match to TRBD1 covers 8 bases. Germline loops: CDR1 SGHRS, CDR2 YFSETQ. V lost 4 bases, J lost 8 bases, and 13 bases stayed unmatched. This CDR3 has 15 residues. CDR3 sequence reads: CASSLDRDLPWGYTF. DNA of the CDR3: TGCGCCAGCAGCCTGGACAGGGATCTTCCGTGGGGCTACACCTTC.

The chain recombines TRBV25-1 with TRBJ1-5; 8 positions agree with TRBD1. J gave up 3 bases and V 6 bases, and 4 bases lay outside the gene matches. This CDR3 contains 14 residues. Per germline, CDR1 MGHDK and CDR2 SYGVNS. The DNA for the CDR3 is TGTGCCAGCAGGGAGACAGGGGCCAATCAGCCCCAGCATTTT. Its translation is CASRETGANQPQHF.

This chain uses TRBV4-1 with TRBJ2-3; 7 positions match TRBD1. The V gene's germline CDR1 is MGHRA and CDR2 YSYEKL. J lost 0 bases, V lost 1 base, and 4 bases had no gene match. The CDR3 runs 16 residues. Written as DNA, the CDR3 is TGCGCCAGCAGCCAAGGGACAGGTACTAGCACAGATACGCAGTATTTT. Encoded protein: CASSQGTGTSTDTQYF.

This CDR3 is CASSQLAGRGTGELFF. The DNA for the CDR3 is TGCGCCAGCAGCCAACTAGCGGGGAGAGGCACCGGGGAGCTGTTTTTT. This chain uses TRBV5-1 with TRBJ2-2; 10 bases are shared with TRBD2. The CDR3 is 16 amino acids. Germline assignment: CDR1 SGHRS and CDR2 YFSETQ. Unmatched junction bases numbered 7, after V lost 4 bases and J lost 4 bases. Using reference TRBV5-1 and TRBJ2-2 for the parts outside the CDR3, the full variable domain is KAGVTQTPRYLIKTRGQQVTLSCSPISGHRSVSWYQQTPGQGLQFLFEYFSETQRNKGNFPGRFSGRQFSNSRSEMNVSTLELGDSALYLCASSQLAGRGTGELFFGEGSRLTVL.

The chain combines TRBV6-4 with TRBJ2-2; weak D call: TRBD2 (6 bases). V lost 4 bases to trimming and J lost 6 bases, with 12 bases between them. CDR3 size: 14 residues. Germline CDR1 and CDR2: MRHNA and SNTAGT. The CDR3 DNA is TGTGCCAGCAGTGCACTAGCTTGGGCCGGGGAGCTGTTTTTT. This gives the protein CASSALAWAGELFF.

The chain combines TRBV9 with TRBJ2-1; 11 bases fit TRBD2. Trimming cost V 1 base and J 3 bases; bases outside gene matches: 9. Germline V lookup: CDR1 SGDLS, CDR2 YYNGEE. The CDR3 has 18 residues. Written as DNA, the CDR3 is TGTGCCAGCAGCGTACTAGCGGGGGGCTCTATTTACTACAATGAGCAGTTCTTC. Translating gives CASSVLAGGSIYYNEQFF.

This clone occurred many times. V usage is TRBV19 and J usage is TRBJ1-1; D is ambiguous. With 2 bases removed from V and 0 bases from J, the gap between germline ends came to 7 bases. In germline, CDR1 is LNHDA, CDR2 SQIVND (reference sequence). This CDR3 spans 14 amino acids. DNA for the CDR3: TGTGCCAGTAGTATACCGGTATTGAACACTGAAGCTTTCTTT. Its protein is CASSIPVLNTEAFF.

Only one count was recorded for this clone. The chain couples TRBV7-9 to TRBJ2-1; possible D gene TRBD2, 7 bases. With 8 bases removed from V and 4 bases from J, the gap between germline ends came to 15 bases. Germline V gives CDR1 SEHNR, CDR2 FQNEAQ (reference sequence). The CDR3 contains 14 residues. The CDR3 DNA follows: TGTGCCAGCGGGGAGGGGACAACTTACAATGAGCAGTTCTTC. Translation gives CASGEGTTYNEQFF.

The gene calls are TRBV27 and TRBJ2-7; 10 bases are shared with TRBD1. Germline V gene lookup returns CDR1 MNHEY and CDR2 SMNVEV (reference sequence). The CDR3 sequence is 17 residues long. Trimming cost V 4 bases and J 5 bases; bases outside gene matches: 14. CDR3 DNA sequence: TGTGCCAGCAGTTCAGACCTACTCCGGGACAGGGGCAACGAGCAGTACTTC. Protein: CASSSDLLRDRGNEQYF.

This clone was observed a single time. The rearrangement joins TRBV10-2 to TRBJ2-1; a possible D gene is TRBD2 (8 bases). This CDR3 spans 15 amino acids. Trimming removed 7 bases at V and 4 bases at J, with 17 bases between. Germline loops: CDR1 WSHSY, CDR2 SAAADI. CDR3 protein: CASIREGAKYNEQFF. CDR3 sequence (DNA): TGCGCCAGCATTCGGGAGGGGGCCAAATACAATGAGCAGTTCTTC.

This clone turned up a few times. V usage is TRBV20-1 and J usage is TRBJ1-1; D is ambiguous. This CDR3 has 11 residues. The germline V gene encodes CDR1 DFQATT and CDR2 SNEGSKA (reference sequence). Trimming shortened V by 6 bases and J by 4 bases, and 9 bases separated the two germline ends. CDR3 sequence: CSAPRRTEAFF. CDR3 DNA: TGCAGTGCCCCCAGGCGCACTGAAGCTTTCTTT.

The V and J genes are TRBV4-1 and TRBJ2-7; TRBD2 aligns across 10 bases. The CDR3 contains 15 residues. Trimming took 0 bases from V and 5 from J; bases not matched to a gene: 4. The germline V gene has CDR1 MGHRA and CDR2 YSYEKL. The CDR3 sequence: CASSQDRLAGDEQYF. The DNA of the CDR3 is TGCGCCAGCAGCCAAGACAGGCTAGCGGGAGACGAGCAGTACTTC.

This clone came up once. This chain links TRBV5-1 with TRBJ1-2; D is possibly TRBD1 (5 bases). In germline, CDR1 is SGHRS, CDR2 YFSETQ. The V end was cut by 4 bases, the J end by 4 bases, with 8 bases between. The length of the CDR3 is 12 residues. In DNA form, the CDR3 reads TGCGCCAGCAGCACCGGGGGCTATGGCTACACCTTC. This codes for CASSTGGYGYTF.

The chain couples TRBV18 to TRBJ2-2, with 8 nucleotides matching TRBD1. The CDR3 totals 13 residues. V dropped 4 bases and J dropped 7; count of bases not matched to a gene: 2. Per germline, CDR1 KGHSH and CDR2 LQKENI. In DNA form, the CDR3 reads TGTGCCAGCTCACTGACAGGGGACGGGGAGCTGTTTTTT. Translated, it gives CASSLTGDGELFF. The full variable domain, its missing parts supplied by reference TRBV18 and TRBJ2-2, is NAGVMQNPRHLVRRRGQEARLRCSPMKGHSHVYWYRQLPEEGLKFMVYLQKENIIDESGMPKERFSAEFPKEGPSILRIQQVVRGDSAAYFCASSLTGDGELFFGEGSRLTVL.

The rearrangement joins TRBV29-1 to TRBJ2-7; 8 bases match TRBD1. Germline lookup yields CDR1 SQVTM and CDR2 ANQGSEA. The V segment lost 4 bases and the J segment 7 bases; nucleotides outside the gene matches: 15. This CDR3 contains 15 residues. As DNA, the CDR3 is TGCAGCGTTGGAAAAAGGGGCCAGGGGGCTGTGGAGCAGTACTTC. Amino acids: CSVGKRGQGAVEQYF.

Only a few counts were recorded for this clone. The chain joins TRBV14 to TRBJ1-1, with 7 bases that match TRBD1. This CDR3 is built from 13 residues. Germline V gene data show CDR1 as SGHDN and CDR2 as FVKESK. The ends lost 4 bases at V and 4 bases at J; junction bases unmatched: 3. The chain's CDR3 is CASSLTGSTEAFF. The CDR3 nucleotides are TGTGCCAGCAGCCTGACAGGGAGCACTGAAGCTTTCTTT. Complete variable domain (other parts from reference TRBV14 and TRBJ1-1): EAGVTQFPSHSVIEKGQTVTLRCDPISGHDNLYWYRRVMGKEIKFLLHFVKESKQDESGMPNNRFLAERTGGTYSTLKVQPAELEDSGVYFCASSLTGSTEAFFGQGTRLTVV.

V gene TRBV29-1 combines with J gene TRBJ1-1, with D maybe TRBD1 (6 bases). Looked up from germline, CDR1 is SQVTM and CDR2 is ANQGSEA. This CDR3 has 12 residues. Trimming cost V 5 bases and J 4 bases, with 11 bases left between them. CDR3 residues: CSVYGQFTEAFF. CDR3 nucleotides: TGCAGCGTTTATGGACAGTTCACTGAAGCTTTCTTT.

The V call is TRBV7-9, the J call TRBJ1-5, with 9 positions matching TRBD1. The CDR3 has 14 residues. The germline gives CDR1 SEHNR, CDR2 FQNEAQ (reference sequence). Trimming at V came to 5 bases and at J to 7 bases, leaving 6 bases not matched to a gene. The CDR3 DNA reads TGTGCCAGCAGCCCGGACAGGGGAGGACAGCCCCAGCATTTT. Protein: CASSPDRGGQPQHF.